This T cell receptor beta chain was sequenced during a study of OX40 agonist ivuxolimab in advanced cancers. Study details: Dosing consisted of intravenous ivuxolimab at 0.01 to 10 mg/kg every 2 weeks. Overall study findings and caveats: Averaging showed that CD8+ T cells had more expanded clones than CD4+ did. Blood T cells, both CD4+ and CD8+, expanded clonally by week 6 at 0.1 to 3.0 mg/kg.

As concerns this clone: Its antigen is unknown.

Patients were ruled out by autoimmune disease history or systemic immunosuppression. Sequencing used immunoSEQ multiplex PCR; TCRdb keeps in-frame clones, though not all of them. The table records tens of thousands of clones, 82% of them present only once. V gave up 1 base and J gave up 5 bases; unmatched junction bases: 2. The CDR3 is made up of 14 amino acids. Germline-derived CDR1 and CDR2 are SGDLS and YYNGEE. The V and J genes are TRBV9 and TRBJ2-2; 7 bases map to TRBD2. Source: CD4+ or CD8+ T cells sorted from blood, taken in a trial of the OX40 agonist ivuxolimab. The sequence derives from an adult with an advanced solid tumor such as melanoma, head and neck, liver or kidney cancer. In DNA, the CDR3 is TGTGCCAGCAGCGTATCGGGGGGTACCGGGGAGCTGTTTTTT. Amino acids: CASSVSGGTGELFF.